This TCR beta chain was sequenced during a study of T cell clonotyping in hematopoietic cell transplantation. The assay was immunoSEQ multiplex PCR, and TCRdb's table has in-frame clones only and misses some. The repertoire has about 47,000 clones, around 84% of them found once; the top ten carry about 5.3%. The time point denotes: recipient sample about 28 days before transplant, after cytoreduction. V was pared by 3 bases and J by 2 bases, with 15 bases between. The germline V gene has CDR1 SGHNT and CDR2 YENEEA. The CDR3 length is 16 residues. The chain combines TRBV11-3 with TRBJ2-3; D not resolved. The origin of this receptor is a man in his sixties with myelodysplastic syndrome. Some clones in this sample may be carry-over from other donors' samples. The sample was peripheral blood mononuclear cells, taken before stem cell transplant. The chain's CDR3 is CASSFSSSSNTDTQYF. The CDR3 nucleotides read TGTGCCAGCAGCTTTAGCTCGAGCTCCAACACAGATACGCAGTATTTT.